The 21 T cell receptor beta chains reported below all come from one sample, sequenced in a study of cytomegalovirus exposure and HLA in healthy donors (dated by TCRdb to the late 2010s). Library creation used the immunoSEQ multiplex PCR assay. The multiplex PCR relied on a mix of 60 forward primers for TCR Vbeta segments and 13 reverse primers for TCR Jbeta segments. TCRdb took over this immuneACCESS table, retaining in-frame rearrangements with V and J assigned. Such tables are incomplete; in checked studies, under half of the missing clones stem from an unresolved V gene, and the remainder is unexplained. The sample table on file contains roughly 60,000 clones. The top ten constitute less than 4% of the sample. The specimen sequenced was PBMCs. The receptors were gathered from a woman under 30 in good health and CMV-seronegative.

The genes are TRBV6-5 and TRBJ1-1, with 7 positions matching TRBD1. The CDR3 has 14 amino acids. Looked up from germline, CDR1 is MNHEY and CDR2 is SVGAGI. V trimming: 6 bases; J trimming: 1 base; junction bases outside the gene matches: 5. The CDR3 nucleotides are TGTGCCAGCAGAAGGACAGGCTGGAACACTGAAGCTTTCTTT. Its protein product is CASRRTGWNTEAFF.

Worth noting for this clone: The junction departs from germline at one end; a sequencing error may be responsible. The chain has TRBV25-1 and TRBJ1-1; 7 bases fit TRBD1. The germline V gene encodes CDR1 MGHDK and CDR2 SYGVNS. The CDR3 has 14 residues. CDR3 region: CASSNWDRNTEDFF. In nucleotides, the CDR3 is TGTGCCAGCAGTAATTGGGACAGAAACACTGAAGATTTCTTT.

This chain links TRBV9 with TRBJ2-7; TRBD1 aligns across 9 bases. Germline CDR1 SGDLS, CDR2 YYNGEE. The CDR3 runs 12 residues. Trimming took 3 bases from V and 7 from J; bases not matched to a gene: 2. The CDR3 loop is CASSETGGEQYF. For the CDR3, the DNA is TGTGCCAGCAGCGAGACAGGGGGAGAGCAGTACTTC.

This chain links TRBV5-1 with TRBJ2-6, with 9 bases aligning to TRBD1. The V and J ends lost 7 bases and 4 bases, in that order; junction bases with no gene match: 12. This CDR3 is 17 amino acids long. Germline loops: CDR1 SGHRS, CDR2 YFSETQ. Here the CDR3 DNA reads TGCGCCAGCTCACGAACAGGACAGGGGCACGGGGCCAACGTCCTGACTTTC. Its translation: CASSRTGQGHGANVLTF.

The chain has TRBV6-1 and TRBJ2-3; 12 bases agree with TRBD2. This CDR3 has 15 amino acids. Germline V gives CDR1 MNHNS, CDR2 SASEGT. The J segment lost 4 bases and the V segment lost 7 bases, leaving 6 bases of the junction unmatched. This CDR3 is CASIRTSGVPDTQYF. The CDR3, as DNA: TGTGCCAGCATCCGGACTAGCGGGGTGCCAGATACGCAGTATTTT.

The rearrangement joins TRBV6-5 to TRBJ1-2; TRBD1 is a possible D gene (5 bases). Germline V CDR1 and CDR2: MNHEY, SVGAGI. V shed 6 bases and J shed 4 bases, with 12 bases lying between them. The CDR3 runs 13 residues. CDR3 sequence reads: CASSGGRTYGYTF. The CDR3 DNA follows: TGTGCCAGCAGCGGGGGTCGGACCTATGGCTACACCTTC.

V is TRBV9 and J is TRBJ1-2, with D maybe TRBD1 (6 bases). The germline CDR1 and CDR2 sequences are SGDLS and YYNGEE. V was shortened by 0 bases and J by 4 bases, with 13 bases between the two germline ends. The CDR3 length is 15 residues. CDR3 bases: TGTGCCAGCAGCGTAGTAGGTCAGGGGTCCTATGGCTACACCTTC. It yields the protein CASSVVGQGSYGYTF.

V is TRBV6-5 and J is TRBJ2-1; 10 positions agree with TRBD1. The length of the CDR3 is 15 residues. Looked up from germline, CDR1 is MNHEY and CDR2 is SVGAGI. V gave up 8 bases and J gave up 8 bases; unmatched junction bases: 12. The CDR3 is CASSTPGQGLYEQFF. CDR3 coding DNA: TGTGCCAGCTCTACCCCGGGACAGGGGTTGTATGAGCAGTTCTTC.

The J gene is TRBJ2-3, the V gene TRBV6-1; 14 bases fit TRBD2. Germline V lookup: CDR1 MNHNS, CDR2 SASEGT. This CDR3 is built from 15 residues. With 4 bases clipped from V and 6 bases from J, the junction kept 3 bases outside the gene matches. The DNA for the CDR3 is TGTGCCAGCAGTGTGGGACTAGCGGGAGCGGATACGCAGTATTTT. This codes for CASSVGLAGADTQYF.

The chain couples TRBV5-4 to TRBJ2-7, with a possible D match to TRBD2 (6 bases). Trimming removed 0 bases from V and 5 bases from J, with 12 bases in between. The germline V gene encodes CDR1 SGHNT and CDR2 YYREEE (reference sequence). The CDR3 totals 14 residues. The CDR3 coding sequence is TGTGCCAGCAGCTTGGGAGGGACTGACAACGAGCAGTACTTC. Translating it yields CASSLGGTDNEQYF.

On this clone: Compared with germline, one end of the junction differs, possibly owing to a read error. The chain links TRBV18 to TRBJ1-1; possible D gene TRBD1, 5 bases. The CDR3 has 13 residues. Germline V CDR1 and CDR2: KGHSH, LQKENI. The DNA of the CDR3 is TGTGCCACCTCACAATCGGGGGACACTGAAGCTTTCTTT. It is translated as CATSQSGDTEAFF.

The CDR3 coding sequence is TGCGCCAGCAGCGCCCTAACCTACGAGCAGTACTTC. This gives the protein CASSALTYEQYF. This rearrangement joins TRBV5-1 to TRBJ2-7; D is unclear. CDR3 size: 12 residues. V dropped 4 bases and J dropped 2 bases, with 7 bases sitting between them. Germline values: CDR1 SGHRS, CDR2 YFSETQ.

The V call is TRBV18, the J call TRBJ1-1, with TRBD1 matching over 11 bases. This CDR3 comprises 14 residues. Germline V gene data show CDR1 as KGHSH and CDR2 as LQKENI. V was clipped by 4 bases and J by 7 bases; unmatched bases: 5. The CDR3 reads CASSRDRGTGEAFF. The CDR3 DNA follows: TGTGCCAGCTCACGGGACAGGGGGACGGGTGAAGCTTTCTTT.

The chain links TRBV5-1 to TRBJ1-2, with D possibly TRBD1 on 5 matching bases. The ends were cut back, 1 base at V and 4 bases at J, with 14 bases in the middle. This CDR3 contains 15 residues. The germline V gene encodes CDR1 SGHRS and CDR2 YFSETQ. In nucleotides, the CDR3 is TGCGCCAGCAGCTTGAGCCAGGGCAGGGTCTATGGCTACACCTTC. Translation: CASSLSQGRVYGYTF.

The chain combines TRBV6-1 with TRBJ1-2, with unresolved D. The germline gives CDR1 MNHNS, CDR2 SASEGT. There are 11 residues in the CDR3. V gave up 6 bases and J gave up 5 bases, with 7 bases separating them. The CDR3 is CASRGFYGYTF. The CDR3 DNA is TGTGCCAGCAGGGGCTTTTATGGCTACACCTTC.

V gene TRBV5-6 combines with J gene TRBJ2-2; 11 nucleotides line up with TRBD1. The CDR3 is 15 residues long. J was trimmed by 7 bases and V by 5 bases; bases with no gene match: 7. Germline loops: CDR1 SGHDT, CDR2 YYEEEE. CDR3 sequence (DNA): TGTGCCAGCAGTATACCGGGACAGGGGGTCGGGGAGCTGTTTTTT. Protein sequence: CASSIPGQGVGELFF.

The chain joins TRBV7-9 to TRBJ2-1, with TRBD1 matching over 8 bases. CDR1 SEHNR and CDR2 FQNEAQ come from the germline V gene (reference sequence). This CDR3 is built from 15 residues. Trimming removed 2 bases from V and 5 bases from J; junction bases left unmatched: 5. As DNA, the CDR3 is TGTGCCAGCAGCTTATTCAGGGGGCAGAACAATGAGCAGTTCTTC. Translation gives CASSLFRGQNNEQFF.

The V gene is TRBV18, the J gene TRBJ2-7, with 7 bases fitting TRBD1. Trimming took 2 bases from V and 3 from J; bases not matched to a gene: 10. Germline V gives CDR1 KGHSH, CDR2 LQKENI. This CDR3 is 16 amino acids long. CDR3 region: CASSPGSPGGIYEQYF. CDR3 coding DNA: TGTGCCAGCTCACCAGGTTCGCCAGGGGGTATCTACGAGCAGTACTTC. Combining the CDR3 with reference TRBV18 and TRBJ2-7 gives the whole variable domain NAGVMQNPRHLVRRRGQEARLRCSPMKGHSHVYWYRQLPEEGLKFMVYLQKENIIDESGMPKERFSAEFPKEGPSILRIQQVVRGDSAAYFCASSPGSPGGIYEQYFGPGTRLTVT.

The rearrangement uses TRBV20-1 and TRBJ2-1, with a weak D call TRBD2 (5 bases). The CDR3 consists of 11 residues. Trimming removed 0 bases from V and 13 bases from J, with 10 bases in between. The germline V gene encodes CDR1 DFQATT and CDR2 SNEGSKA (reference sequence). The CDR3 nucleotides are TGCAGTGCTAGAGATCCAGACTACCAGTTCTTC. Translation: CSARDPDYQFF.

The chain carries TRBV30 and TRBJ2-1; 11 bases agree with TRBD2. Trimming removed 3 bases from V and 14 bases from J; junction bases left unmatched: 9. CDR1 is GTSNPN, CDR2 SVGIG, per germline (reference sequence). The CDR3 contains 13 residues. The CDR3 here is CAWRVAGGPSEFF. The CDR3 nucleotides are TGTGCCTGGAGAGTAGCGGGAGGGCCTTCGGAGTTCTTC.

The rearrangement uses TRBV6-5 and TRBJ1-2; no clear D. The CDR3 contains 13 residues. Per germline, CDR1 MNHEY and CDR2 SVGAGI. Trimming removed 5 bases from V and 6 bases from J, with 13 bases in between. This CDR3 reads CASSTGIRDGYTF. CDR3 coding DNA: TGTGCCAGCAGTACCGGGATTAGGGATGGCTACACCTTC.